In this sample, the clone carrying this TCR beta chain turned up a few times. TCRdb re-clonotyped the PCR reads via MiXCR. The table has 30,000 to 50,000 clones, approximately 15% seen once. Patients underwent thyroid surgery, and none had received any treatment before it. This sample was included in a study of metastatic and nonmetastatic thyroid tumors. The CDR3 has 15 residues. Trimming at V came to 8 bases and at J to 7 bases, leaving 13 bases not matched to a gene. The V gene's germline CDR1 is SNHLY and CDR2 FYNNEI. The chain is built from TRBV2 and TRBJ2-1; 8 bases agree with TRBD1. The clonotype comes from a female donor with papillary thyroid cancer or a benign thyroid nodule (not recorded which). Some clones in this sample may be carry-over from other donors' samples. Sequenced input: blood. The CDR3 spells CASRKVGRGQNEQFF. The DNA for the CDR3 is TGTGCCAGCCGAAAAGTGGGCAGGGGGCAGAATGAGCAGTTCTTC.